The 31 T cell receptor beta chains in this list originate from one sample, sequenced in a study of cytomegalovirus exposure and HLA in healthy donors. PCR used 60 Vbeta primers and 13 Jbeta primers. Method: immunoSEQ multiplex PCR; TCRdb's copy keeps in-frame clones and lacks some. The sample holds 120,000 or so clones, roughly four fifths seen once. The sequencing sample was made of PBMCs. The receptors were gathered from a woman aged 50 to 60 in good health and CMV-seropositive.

The CDR3 spells CASSVRQRSNSPLHF. The CDR3 coding sequence is TGTGCCAGCAGCGTTAGACAGCGCTCAAATTCACCCCTCCACTTT. The chain couples TRBV5-6 to TRBJ1-6; D is possibly TRBD1 (5 bases). This CDR3 comprises 15 residues. Germline assignment: CDR1 SGHDT and CDR2 YYEEEE. Trimming pared 4 bases from V and 7 bases from J, leaving 15 bases between.

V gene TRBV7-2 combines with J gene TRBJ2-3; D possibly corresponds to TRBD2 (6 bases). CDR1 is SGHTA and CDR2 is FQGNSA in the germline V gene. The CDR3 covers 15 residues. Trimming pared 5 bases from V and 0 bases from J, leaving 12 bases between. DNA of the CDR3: TGTGCCAGCAGCACCTGGGACTTTAGCACAGATACGCAGTATTTT. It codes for CASSTWDFSTDTQYF.

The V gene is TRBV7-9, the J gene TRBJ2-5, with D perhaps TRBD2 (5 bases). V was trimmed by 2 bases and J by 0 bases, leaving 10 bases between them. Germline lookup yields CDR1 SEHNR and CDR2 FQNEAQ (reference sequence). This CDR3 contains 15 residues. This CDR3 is CASSLYGVDQETQYF. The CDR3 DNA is TGTGCCAGCAGCTTATACGGGGTCGACCAAGAGACCCAGTACTTC.

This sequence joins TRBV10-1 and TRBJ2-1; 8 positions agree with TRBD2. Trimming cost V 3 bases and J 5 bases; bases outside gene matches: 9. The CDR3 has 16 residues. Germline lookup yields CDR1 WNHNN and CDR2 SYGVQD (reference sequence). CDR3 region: CASSDPKRGLNNEQFF. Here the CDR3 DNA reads TGCGCCAGCAGTGACCCGAAGCGGGGGCTTAACAATGAGCAGTTCTTC.

The CDR3 DNA sequence: TGTGCCAGCAGCCTGGGACAGGGAGGTACGCAGTATTTT. It codes for CASSLGQGGTQYF. The chain has TRBV5-4 and TRBJ2-3; 9 bases align to TRBD1. CDR1 is SGHNT, CDR2 YYREEE, per germline (reference sequence). V shed 4 bases, J shed 8 bases, and the junction held 5 bases outside the gene matches. The CDR3 is 13 amino acids.

The CDR3: CASSETAGGVADTQYF. CDR3 nucleotide sequence: TGTGCCAGCAGTGAAACAGCGGGGGGAGTGGCAGATACGCAGTATTTT. This chain links TRBV6-1 with TRBJ2-3, with 9 positions matching TRBD2. V lost 2 bases, J lost 4 bases, and 7 bases stayed unmatched. This CDR3 has 16 amino acids. CDR1 is MNHNS, CDR2 SASEGT, per germline.

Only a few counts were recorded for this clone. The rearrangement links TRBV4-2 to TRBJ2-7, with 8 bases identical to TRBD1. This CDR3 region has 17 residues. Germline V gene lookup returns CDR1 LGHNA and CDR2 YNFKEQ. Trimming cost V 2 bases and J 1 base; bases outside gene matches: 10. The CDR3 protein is CASSQPPTRDRSYEQYF. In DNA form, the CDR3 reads TGTGCCAGCAGCCAACCGCCGACCCGGGACAGGTCCTACGAGCAGTACTTC.

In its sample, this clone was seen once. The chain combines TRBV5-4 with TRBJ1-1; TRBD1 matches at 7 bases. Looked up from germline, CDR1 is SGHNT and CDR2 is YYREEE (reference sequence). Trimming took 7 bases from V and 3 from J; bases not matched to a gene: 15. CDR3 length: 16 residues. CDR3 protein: CASRRENRGWDTEAFF. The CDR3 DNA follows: TGTGCCAGCCGAAGAGAAAACAGGGGATGGGACACTGAAGCTTTCTTT.

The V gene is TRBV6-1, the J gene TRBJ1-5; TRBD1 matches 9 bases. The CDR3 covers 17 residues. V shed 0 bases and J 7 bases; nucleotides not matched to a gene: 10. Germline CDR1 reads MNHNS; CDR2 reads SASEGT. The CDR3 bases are TGTGCCAGCAGTGAAGCGCCTTGGACAGGGGTAGAACAGCCCCAGCATTTT. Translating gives CASSEAPWTGVEQPQHF.

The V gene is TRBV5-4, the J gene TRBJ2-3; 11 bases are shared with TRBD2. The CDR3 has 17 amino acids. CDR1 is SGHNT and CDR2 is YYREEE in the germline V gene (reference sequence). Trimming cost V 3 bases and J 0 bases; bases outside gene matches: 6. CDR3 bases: TGTGCCAGCAGCTCCAGACTAGCGGGGACTAGCACAGATACGCAGTATTTT. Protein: CASSSRLAGTSTDTQYF.

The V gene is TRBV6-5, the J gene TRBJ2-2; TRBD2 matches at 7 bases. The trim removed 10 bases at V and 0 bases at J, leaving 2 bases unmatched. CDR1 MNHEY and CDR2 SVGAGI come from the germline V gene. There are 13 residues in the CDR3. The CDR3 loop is CATSGANTGELFF. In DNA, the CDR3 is TGTGCCACTAGCGGTGCGAACACCGGGGAGCTGTTTTTT.

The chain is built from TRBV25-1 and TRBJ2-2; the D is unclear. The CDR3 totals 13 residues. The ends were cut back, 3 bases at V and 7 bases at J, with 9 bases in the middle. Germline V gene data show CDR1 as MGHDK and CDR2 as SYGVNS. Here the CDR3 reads CASSENVRGELFF. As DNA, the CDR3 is TGTGCCAGCAGTGAGAACGTGCGCGGGGAGCTGTTTTTT.

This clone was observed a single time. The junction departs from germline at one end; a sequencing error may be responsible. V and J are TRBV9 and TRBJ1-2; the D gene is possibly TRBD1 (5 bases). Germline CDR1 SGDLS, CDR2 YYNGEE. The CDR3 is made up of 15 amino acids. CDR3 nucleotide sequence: TGTGCCAGCAGCGTAACAGGAACGCCCCACTATGGCTACCCCTTC. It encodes CASSVTGTPHYGYPF.

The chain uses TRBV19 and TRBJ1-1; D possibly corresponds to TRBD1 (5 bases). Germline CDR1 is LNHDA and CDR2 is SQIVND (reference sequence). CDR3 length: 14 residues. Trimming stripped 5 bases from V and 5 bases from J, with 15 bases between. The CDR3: CASSPQGSKTEAFF. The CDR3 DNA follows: TGTGCCAGTAGTCCCCAGGGTAGTAAGACTGAAGCTTTCTTT.

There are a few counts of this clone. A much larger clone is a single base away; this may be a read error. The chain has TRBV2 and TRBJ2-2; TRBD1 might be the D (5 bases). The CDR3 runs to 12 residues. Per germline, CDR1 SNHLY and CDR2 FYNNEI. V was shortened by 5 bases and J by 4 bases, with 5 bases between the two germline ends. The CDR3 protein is CASSRGTGELFF. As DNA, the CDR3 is TGTGCCAGCAGTAGGGGCACCGGGGAGCTGTTTTTT. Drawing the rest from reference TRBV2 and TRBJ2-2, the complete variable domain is EPEVTQTPSHQVTQMGQEVILRCVPISNHLYFYWYRQILGQKVEFLVSFYNNEISEKSEIFDDQFSVERPDGSNFTLKIRSTKLEDSAMYFCASSRGTGELFFGEGSRLTVL.

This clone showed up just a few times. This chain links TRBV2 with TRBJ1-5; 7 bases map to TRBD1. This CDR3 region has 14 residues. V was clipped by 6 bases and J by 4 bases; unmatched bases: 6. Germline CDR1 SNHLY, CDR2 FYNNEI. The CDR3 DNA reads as TGTGCCAGCAGACAGGGGAGTGAGAATCAGCCCCAGCATTTT. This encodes CASRQGSENQPQHF.

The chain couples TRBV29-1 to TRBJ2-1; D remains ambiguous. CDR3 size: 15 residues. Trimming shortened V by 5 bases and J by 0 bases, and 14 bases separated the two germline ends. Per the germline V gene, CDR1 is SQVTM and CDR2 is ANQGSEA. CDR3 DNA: TGCAGCGTTTCCTGGTCCGGTCACTCCTACAATGAGCAGTTCTTC. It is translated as CSVSWSGHSYNEQFF.

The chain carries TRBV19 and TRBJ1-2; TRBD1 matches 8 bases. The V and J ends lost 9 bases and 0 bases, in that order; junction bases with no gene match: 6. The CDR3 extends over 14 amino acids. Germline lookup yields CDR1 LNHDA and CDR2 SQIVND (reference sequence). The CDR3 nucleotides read TGTGCCAGCCGCCCGGGACAGGCTAACTATGGCTACACCTTC. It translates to CASRPGQANYGYTF.

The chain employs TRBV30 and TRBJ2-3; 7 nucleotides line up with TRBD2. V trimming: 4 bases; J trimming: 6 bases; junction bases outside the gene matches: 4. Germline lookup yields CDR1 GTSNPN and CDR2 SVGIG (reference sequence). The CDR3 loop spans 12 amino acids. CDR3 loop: CAWNRGVDTQYF. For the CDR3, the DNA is TGTGCCTGGAATCGGGGGGTTGATACGCAGTATTTT. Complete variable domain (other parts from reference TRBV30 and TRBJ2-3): SQTIHQWPATLVQPVGSPLSLECTVEGTSNPNLYWYRQAAGRGLQLLFYSVGIGQISSEVPQNLSASRPQDRQFILSSKKLLLSDSGFYLCAWNRGVDTQYFGPGTRLTVL.

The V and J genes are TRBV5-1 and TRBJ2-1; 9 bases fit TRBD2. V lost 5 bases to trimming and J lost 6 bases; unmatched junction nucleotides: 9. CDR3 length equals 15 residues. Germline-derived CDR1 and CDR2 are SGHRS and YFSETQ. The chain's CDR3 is CASRNYGGGANEQFF. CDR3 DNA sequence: TGCGCCAGCAGGAATTACGGCGGGGGGGCCAATGAGCAGTTCTTC.

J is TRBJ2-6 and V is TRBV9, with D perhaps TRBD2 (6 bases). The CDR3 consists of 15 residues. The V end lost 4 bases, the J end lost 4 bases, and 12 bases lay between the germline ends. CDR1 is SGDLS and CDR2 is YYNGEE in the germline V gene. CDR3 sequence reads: CASSPGTLGANVLTF. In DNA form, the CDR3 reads TGTGCCAGCAGCCCGGGGACTCTCGGGGCCAACGTCCTGACTTTC.

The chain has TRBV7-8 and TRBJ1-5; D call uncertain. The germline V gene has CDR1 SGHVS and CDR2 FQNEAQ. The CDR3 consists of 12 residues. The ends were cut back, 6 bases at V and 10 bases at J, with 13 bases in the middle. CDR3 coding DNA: TGTGCCAGCAGTCCAGGCCCTGGCCCCCAGCATTTT. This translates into CASSPGPGPQHF.

CDR3 residues: CASSTQGSLGTEAFF. DNA of the CDR3: TGTGCCAGCAGCACTCAGGGTTCTCTTGGCACTGAAGCTTTCTTT. V usage is TRBV7-9 and J usage is TRBJ1-1, with D possibly matching TRBD1 (5 bases). CDR3 length equals 15 residues. Per germline, CDR1 SEHNR and CDR2 FQNEAQ (reference sequence). Deletions cut 5 bases from V and 4 bases from J, with 17 bases between.

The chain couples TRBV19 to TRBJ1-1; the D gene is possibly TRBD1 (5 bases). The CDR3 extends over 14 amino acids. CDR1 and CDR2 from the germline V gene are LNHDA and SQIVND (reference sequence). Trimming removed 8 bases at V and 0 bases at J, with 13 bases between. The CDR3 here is CASLPSGLNTEAFF. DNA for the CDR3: TGTGCCAGTTTACCCTCAGGGTTGAACACTGAAGCTTTCTTT.

DNA for the CDR3: TGTGCCATCAGTGGGTCATTTGGAGGGGCCAATGAGCAGTTCTTC. Amino acids: CAISGSFGGANEQFF. V gene TRBV10-3 combines with J gene TRBJ2-1, with D maybe TRBD2 (6 bases). The germline V gene has CDR1 ENHRY and CDR2 SYGVKD. Between the trimmed V and J ends, which lost 4 bases and 6 bases, there was a span of 16 bases. This CDR3 has 15 amino acids.

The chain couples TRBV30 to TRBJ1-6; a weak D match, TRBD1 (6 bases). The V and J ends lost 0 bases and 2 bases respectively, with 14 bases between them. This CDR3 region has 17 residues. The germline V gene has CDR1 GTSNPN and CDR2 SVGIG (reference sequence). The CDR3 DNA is TGTGCCTGGAGTGTAACTTCCGGGACACCCTATAATTCACCCCTCCACTTT. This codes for CAWSVTSGTPYNSPLHF.

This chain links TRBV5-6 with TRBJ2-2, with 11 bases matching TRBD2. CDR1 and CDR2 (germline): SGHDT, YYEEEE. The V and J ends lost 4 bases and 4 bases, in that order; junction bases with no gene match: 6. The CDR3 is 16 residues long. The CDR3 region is CASSPSTSGGTGELFF. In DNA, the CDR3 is TGTGCCAGCAGCCCAAGTACTAGCGGGGGCACCGGGGAGCTGTTTTTT.

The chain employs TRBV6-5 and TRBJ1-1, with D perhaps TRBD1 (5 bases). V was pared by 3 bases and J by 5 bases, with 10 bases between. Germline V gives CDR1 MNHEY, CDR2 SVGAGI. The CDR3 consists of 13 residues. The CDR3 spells CASSYFPGTEAFF. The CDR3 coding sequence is TGTGCCAGCAGTTATTTTCCAGGGACTGAAGCTTTCTTT.

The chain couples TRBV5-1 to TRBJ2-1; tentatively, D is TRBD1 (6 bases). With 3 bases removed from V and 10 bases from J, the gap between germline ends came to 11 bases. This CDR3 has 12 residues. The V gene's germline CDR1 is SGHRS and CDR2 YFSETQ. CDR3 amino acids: CASSYGTTEQFF. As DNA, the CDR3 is TGCGCCAGCAGCTATGGGACAACCGAGCAGTTCTTC.

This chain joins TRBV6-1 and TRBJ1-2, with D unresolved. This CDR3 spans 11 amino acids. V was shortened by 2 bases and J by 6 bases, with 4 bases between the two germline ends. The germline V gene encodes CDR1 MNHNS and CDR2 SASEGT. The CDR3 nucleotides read TGTGCCAGCAGTGAACGCGATGGCTACACCTTC. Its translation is CASSERDGYTF.

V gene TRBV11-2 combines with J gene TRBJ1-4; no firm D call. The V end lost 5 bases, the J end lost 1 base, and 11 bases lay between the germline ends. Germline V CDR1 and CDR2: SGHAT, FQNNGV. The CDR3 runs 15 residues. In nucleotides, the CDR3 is TGTGCCAGCAGCCCCAGCGGCCTAACTAATGAAAAACTGTTTTTT. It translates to CASSPSGLTNEKLFF.